Shown below are 18 T cell receptor beta chains from a single sample sequenced in a study of early T cells in non-severe SARS-CoV-2 infection. TCRdb reanalysed the 5' RACE reads using MiXCR and keeps one entry per CDR3 protein. The sample records 98,000 or so distinct CDR3 sequences, around an eighth being singletons. The specimen sequenced was whole blood. Every receptor here comes from an adult who was a healthcare worker with PCR-confirmed SARS-CoV-2 infection or an uninfected control (not recorded which).

This clonotype was detected a few times. This sequence joins TRBV29-1 and TRBJ2-2; D unclear. CDR3 length: 12 residues. Germline CDR1 SQVTM, CDR2 ANQGSEA. Trimming took off 1 base at V and 4 bases at J, with 4 bases between the two ends. The CDR3 loop is CSVEGTTGELFF. The CDR3 DNA reads TGCAGCGTTGAAGGGACCACCGGGGAGCTGTTTTTT.

CDR3 DNA: TGCAGCGTTTTTAGGCGACCTGAAGCTTTCTTT. Amino acid sequence: CSVFRRPEAFF. The V and J genes are TRBV29-1 and TRBJ1-1; no firm D call. The length of the CDR3 is 11 residues. The germline V and J ends were trimmed by 5 bases and 6 bases, with 10 bases remaining between them. Per the germline V gene, CDR1 is SQVTM and CDR2 is ANQGSEA. The whole variable domain, remainder taken from reference TRBV29-1 and TRBJ1-1, is SAVISQKPSRDICQRGTSLTIQCQVDSQVTMMFWYRQQPGQSLTLIATANQGSEATYESGFVIDKFPISRPNLTFSTLTVSNMSPEDSSIYLCSVFRRPEAFFGQGTRLTVV.

This clonotype was counted at least ten times. This chain connects TRBV10-2 to TRBJ2-1, with D uncertain. This CDR3 contains 15 residues. Per germline, CDR1 WSHSY and CDR2 SAAADI. Trimming took 0 bases from V and 2 from J, leaving 8 bases between them. The CDR3 coding sequence is TGCGCCAGCAGTGAGTCGATCCAGACCTACAATGAGCAGTTCTTC. It is translated as CASSESIQTYNEQFF.

The rearrangement uses TRBV28 and TRBJ2-5; 8 bases line up with TRBD2. In germline, CDR1 is MDHEN, CDR2 SYDVKM. Unmatched junction bases numbered 7, after V lost 8 bases and J lost 2 bases. This CDR3 has 14 amino acids. As DNA, the CDR3 is TGTGCCAGCCAAACGGGAGGGCGGCAAGAGACCCAGTACTTC. This gives the protein CASQTGGRQETQYF. Together with reference TRBV28 and TRBJ2-5, the CDR3 gives the full variable domain: DVKVTQSSRYLVKRTGEKVFLECVQDMDHENMFWYRQDPGLGLRLIYFSYDVKMKEKGDIPEGYSVSREKKERFSLILESASTNQTSMYLCASQTGGRQETQYFGPGTRLLVL.

The V and J genes are TRBV11-2 and TRBJ2-1, with TRBD2 matching over 11 bases. Germline V CDR1 and CDR2: SGHAT, FQNNGV. With 4 bases clipped from V and 4 bases from J, the junction kept 6 bases outside the gene matches. CDR3 size: 16 residues. This CDR3 is CASSSYGTSGYNEQFF. The CDR3 DNA sequence: TGTGCCAGCAGCTCTTACGGGACTAGCGGATACAATGAGCAGTTCTTC.

In this sample, this clonotype turned up many times. The V gene is TRBV6-1, the J gene TRBJ2-6, with a weak D call TRBD1 (6 bases). The germline V gene encodes CDR1 MNHNS and CDR2 SASEGT. V dropped 3 bases and J dropped 0 bases, with 18 bases sitting between them. The CDR3 contains 19 residues. The CDR3 sequence is CASSDRGLGPYSGANVLTF. The DNA for the CDR3 is TGTGCCAGCAGTGACAGGGGTCTTGGCCCTTACTCTGGGGCCAACGTCCTGACTTTC.

In this sample, this clonotype turned up many times. The rearrangement links TRBV11-3 to TRBJ1-2; possibly TRBD1 for D (5 bases). CDR3 length: 16 amino acids. Trimming took 1 base from V and 4 from J, leaving 16 bases between them. CDR1 SGHNT and CDR2 YENEEA come from the germline V gene. Here the CDR3 reads CASSLALSGRIYGYTF. As DNA, the CDR3 is TGTGCCAGCAGCTTAGCCCTTTCGGGACGGATCTATGGCTACACCTTC.

Concerning this clonotype: Possible read error: a much larger clone is one base away. This rearrangement joins TRBV6-1 to TRBJ1-6; no definite D call. Trimming cost V 3 bases and J 5 bases, with 14 bases left between them. Looked up from germline, CDR1 is MNHNS and CDR2 is SASEGT. The CDR3 has 16 amino acids. The CDR3: CASSDTSAGNNSPLHF. The CDR3 DNA is TGTGCCAGCAGTGACACCTCTGCGGGAAATAATTCACCCCTCCACTTT.

The table lists this clonotype with many counts. The V call is TRBV29-1, the J call TRBJ1-1; the match to TRBD1 covers 7 bases. Germline assignment: CDR1 SQVTM and CDR2 ANQGSEA. The CDR3 consists of 14 residues. With 4 bases clipped from V and 0 bases from J, the junction kept 5 bases outside the gene matches. Written as DNA, the CDR3 is TGCAGCGTTGGGGAGGGGGCTCTGAACACTGAAGCTTTCTTT. Protein product: CSVGEGALNTEAFF.

This clonotype showed up many times. The rearrangement joins TRBV9 to TRBJ2-1, with 8 bases fitting TRBD2. The J segment lost 5 bases and the V segment lost 4 bases, leaving 11 bases of the junction unmatched. The CDR3 covers 16 residues. CDR1 is SGDLS, CDR2 YYNGEE, per germline. The CDR3 sequence: CASSSLLAGGNNEQFF. CDR3 sequence (DNA): TGTGCCAGCAGCTCTCTCCTAGCGGGCGGCAACAATGAGCAGTTCTTC.

This clonotype has at least ten counts. The rearrangement joins TRBV7-2 to TRBJ2-1; no clear D. The CDR3 is 15 amino acids. Germline lookup yields CDR1 SGHTA and CDR2 FQGNSA. The V gene lost 4 bases and the J gene lost 2 bases, with 12 bases spanning the gap. The CDR3 here is CASSSRTEAYNEQFF. As DNA, the CDR3 is TGTGCCAGCAGCTCAAGGACGGAAGCCTACAATGAGCAGTTCTTC.

The V gene is TRBV2, the J gene TRBJ1-1; D call uncertain. CDR3 length equals 14 residues. Germline values: CDR1 SNHLY, CDR2 FYNNEI. Trimming removed 7 bases at V and 3 bases at J, with 15 bases between. CDR3 residues: CASNAREGHTEAFF. The DNA for the CDR3 is TGTGCCAGCAACGCTCGCGAGGGTCACACTGAAGCTTTCTTT. Using reference TRBV2 and TRBJ1-1 for the parts outside the CDR3, the full variable domain is EPEVTQTPSHQVTQMGQEVILRCVPISNHLYFYWYRQILGQKVEFLVSFYNNEISEKSEIFDDQFSVERPDGSNFTLKIRSTKLEDSAMYFCASNAREGHTEAFFGQGTRLTVV.

Many counts were recorded for this clonotype. The gene calls are TRBV7-6 and TRBJ2-7; 7 nucleotides match TRBD2. Losses at the gene ends were 4 bases for V and 3 bases for J; bases not matched to a gene: 3. The germline V gene encodes CDR1 SGHVS and CDR2 FNYEAQ. CDR3 length: 13 amino acids. The CDR3 DNA reads as TGTGCCAGCAGCTACGGGAGGAACTACGAGCAGTACTTC. Translating gives CASSYGRNYEQYF.

This clonotype was counted a few times. The rearrangement links TRBV6-5 to TRBJ2-1, with 9 bases matching TRBD1. Germline lookup yields CDR1 MNHEY and CDR2 SVGAGI. Losses at the gene ends were 2 bases for V and 7 bases for J; bases not matched to a gene: 12. This CDR3 has 17 amino acids. The CDR3, as DNA: TGTGCCAGCAGTTACCTCCCCGGGACAGGGATATCGAATGAGCAGTTCTTC. Translation gives CASSYLPGTGISNEQFF.

The chain's CDR3 is CASSHRDRYTEAFF. In DNA, the CDR3 is TGTGCCAGCAGCCATCGGGACAGATACACTGAAGCTTTCTTT. The rearrangement joins TRBV7-9 to TRBJ1-1; 7 nucleotides match TRBD1. V dropped 5 bases and J dropped 3; count of bases not matched to a gene: 6. The CDR3 contains 14 residues. Germline values: CDR1 SEHNR, CDR2 FQNEAQ (reference sequence).

This clonotype was counted a few times. The chain joins TRBV21-1 to TRBJ1-2. TRBV21-1 is shown as a pseudogene. The CDR3 runs to 15 residues. CDR3 coding DNA: TGTGCCAGCAGCATATTAAAGGACGCTAACTATGGCTACACCTTC. Its translation is CASSILKDANYGYTF.

This clonotype turned up a few times. The V gene is TRBV6-5, the J gene TRBJ1-4; the D is unclear. Trimming took 9 bases from V and 0 from J, leaving 8 bases between them. The length of the CDR3 is 13 residues. Germline V gene lookup returns CDR1 MNHEY and CDR2 SVGAGI. CDR3 protein: CASKVATNEKLFF. The DNA of the CDR3 is TGTGCCAGTAAAGTTGCAACTAATGAAAAACTGTTTTTT.

This chain connects TRBV12-5 to TRBJ2-7; D might be TRBD1 (6 bases). V dropped 5 bases and J dropped 3 bases, with 11 bases sitting between them. The CDR3 spans 13 residues. Germline-derived CDR1 and CDR2 are LGHNT and FRNRAP. The CDR3 loop reads CASGPTGLYEQYF. Here the CDR3 DNA reads TGTGCTAGTGGTCCGACAGGTCTCTACGAGCAGTACTTC. Looking up the rest from reference TRBV12-5 and TRBJ2-7 gives the full variable domain: DARVTQTPRHKVTEMGQEVTMRCQPILGHNTVFWYRQTMMQGLELLAYFRNRAPLDDSGMPKDRFSAEMPDATLATLKIQPSEPRDSAVYFCASGPTGLYEQYFGPGTRLTVT.